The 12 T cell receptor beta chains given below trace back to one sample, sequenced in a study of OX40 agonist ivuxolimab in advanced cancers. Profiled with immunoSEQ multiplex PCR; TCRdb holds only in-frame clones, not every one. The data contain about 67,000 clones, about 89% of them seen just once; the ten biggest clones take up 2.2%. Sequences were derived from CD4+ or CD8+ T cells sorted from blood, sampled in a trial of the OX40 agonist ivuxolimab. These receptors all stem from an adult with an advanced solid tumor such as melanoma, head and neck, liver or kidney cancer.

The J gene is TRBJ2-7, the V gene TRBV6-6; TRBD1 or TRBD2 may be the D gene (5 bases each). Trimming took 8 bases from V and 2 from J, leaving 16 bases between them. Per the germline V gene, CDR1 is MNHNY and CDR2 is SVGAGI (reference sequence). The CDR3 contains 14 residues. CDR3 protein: CASSLAGAPYEQYF. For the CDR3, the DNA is TGTGCCAGCTCCCTCGCCGGGGCTCCCTACGAGCAGTACTTC.

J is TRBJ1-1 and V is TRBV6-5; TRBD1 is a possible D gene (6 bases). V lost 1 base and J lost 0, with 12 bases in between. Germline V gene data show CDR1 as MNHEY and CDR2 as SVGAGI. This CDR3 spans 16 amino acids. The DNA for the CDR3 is TGTGCCAGCAGTTACTTCGGGGGGCGGGTGAACACTGAAGCTTTCTTT. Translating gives CASSYFGGRVNTEAFF.

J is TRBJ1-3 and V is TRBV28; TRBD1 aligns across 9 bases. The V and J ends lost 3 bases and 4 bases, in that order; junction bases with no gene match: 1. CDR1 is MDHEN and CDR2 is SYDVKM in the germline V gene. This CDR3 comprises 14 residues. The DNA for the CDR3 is TGTGCCAGCAGTTTGACAGGGGGAGGAAACACCATATATTTT. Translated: CASSLTGGGNTIYF.

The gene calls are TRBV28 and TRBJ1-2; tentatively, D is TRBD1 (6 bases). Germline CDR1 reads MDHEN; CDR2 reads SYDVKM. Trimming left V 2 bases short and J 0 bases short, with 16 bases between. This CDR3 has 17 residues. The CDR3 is CASSLVGGASANYGYTF. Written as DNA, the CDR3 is TGTGCCAGCAGTTTAGTTGGGGGGGCTTCAGCTAACTATGGCTACACCTTC.

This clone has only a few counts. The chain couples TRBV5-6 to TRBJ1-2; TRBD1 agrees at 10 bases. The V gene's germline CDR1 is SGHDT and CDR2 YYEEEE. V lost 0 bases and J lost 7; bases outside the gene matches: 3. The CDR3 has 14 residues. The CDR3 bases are TGTGCCAGCAGCTTGGGACAGGGGGCTGCTGGCTACACCTTC. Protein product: CASSLGQGAAGYTF. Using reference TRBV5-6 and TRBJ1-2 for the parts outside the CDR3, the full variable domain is DAGVTQSPTHLIKTRGQQVTLRCSPKSGHDTVSWYQQALGQGPQFIFQYYEEEERQRGNFPDRFSGHQFPNYSSELNVNALLLGDSALYLCASSLGQGAAGYTFGSGTRLTVV.

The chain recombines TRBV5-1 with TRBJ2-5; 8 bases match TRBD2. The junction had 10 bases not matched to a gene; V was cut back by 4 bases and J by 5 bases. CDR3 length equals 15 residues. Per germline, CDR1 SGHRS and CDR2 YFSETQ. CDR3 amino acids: CASSTGGPREETQYF. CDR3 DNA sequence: TGCGCCAGCAGCACGGGGGGGCCTAGAGAGGAGACCCAGTACTTC.

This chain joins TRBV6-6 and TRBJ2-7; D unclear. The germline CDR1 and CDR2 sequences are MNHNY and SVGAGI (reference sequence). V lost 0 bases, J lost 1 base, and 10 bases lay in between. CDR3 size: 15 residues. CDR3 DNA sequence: TGTGCCAGCAGTTACTCCTCCCTGGGATCCTACGAGCAGTACTTC. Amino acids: CASSYSSLGSYEQYF.

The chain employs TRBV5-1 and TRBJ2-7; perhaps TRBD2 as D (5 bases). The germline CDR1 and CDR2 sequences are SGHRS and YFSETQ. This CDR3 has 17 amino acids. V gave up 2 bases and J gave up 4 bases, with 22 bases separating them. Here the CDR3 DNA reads TGCGCCAGCAGCTTTAGGGCCCAGCAGACACTAGGGTACGAGCAGTACTTC. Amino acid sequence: CASSFRAQQTLGYEQYF.

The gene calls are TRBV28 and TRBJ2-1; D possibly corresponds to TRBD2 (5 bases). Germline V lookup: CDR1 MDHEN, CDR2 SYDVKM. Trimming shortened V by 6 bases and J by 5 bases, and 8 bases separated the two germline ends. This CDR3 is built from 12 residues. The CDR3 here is CASSGGHNEQFF. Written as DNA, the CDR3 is TGTGCCAGCAGCGGAGGTCACAATGAGCAGTTCTTC.

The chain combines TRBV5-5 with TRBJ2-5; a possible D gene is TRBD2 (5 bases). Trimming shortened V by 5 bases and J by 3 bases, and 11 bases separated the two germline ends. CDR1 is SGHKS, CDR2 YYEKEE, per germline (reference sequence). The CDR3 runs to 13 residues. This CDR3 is CASSWPGKETQYF. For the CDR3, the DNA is TGTGCCAGCAGTTGGCCGGGGAAAGAGACCCAGTACTTC.

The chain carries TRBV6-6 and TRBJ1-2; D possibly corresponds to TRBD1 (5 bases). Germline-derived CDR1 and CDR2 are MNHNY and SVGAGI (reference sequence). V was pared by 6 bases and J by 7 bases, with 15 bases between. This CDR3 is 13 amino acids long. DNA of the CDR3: TGTGCCAGCAGCCGGGACGAGGGCGGTGGCTACACCTTC. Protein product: CASSRDEGGGYTF.

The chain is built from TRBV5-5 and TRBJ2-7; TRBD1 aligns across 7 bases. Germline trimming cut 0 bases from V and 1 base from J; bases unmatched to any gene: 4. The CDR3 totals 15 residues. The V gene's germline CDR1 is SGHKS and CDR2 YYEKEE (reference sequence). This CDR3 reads CASSLEEGASYEQYF. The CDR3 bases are TGTGCCAGCAGCTTGGAAGAGGGGGCTTCCTACGAGCAGTACTTC.